The 24 T cell receptor beta chains below all came from one sample that was sequenced in a study of blood T cells in healthy people across ages. A second PCR, run for roughly 6 to 11 cycles, used a sample-barcoded 5' primer plus a J-beta primer mix. Using its own MiXCR run on the 5' RACE reads, TCRdb lists one record per CDR3 protein. The sample shows about 1,800,000 distinct CDR3 sequences, approximately 28% of them seen only once. The sample consisted of blood. The receptors here all came from a woman aged 25 to 39 in good health.

The J gene is TRBJ2-1, the V gene TRBV12-3 or TRBV12-4; TRBD1 aligns across 12 bases. This CDR3 spans 14 amino acids. J lost 9 bases, V lost 4 bases, and 4 bases had no gene match. CDR3 region: CASSSGTGGVEQFF. Here the CDR3 DNA reads TGTGCCAGCAGTTCTGGGACAGGGGGCGTTGAGCAGTTCTTC.

The chain is built from TRBV20-1 and TRBJ1-5; D unclear. Trimming took off 7 bases at V and 5 bases at J, with 15 bases between the two ends. This CDR3 spans 13 amino acids. Germline lookup yields CDR1 DFQATT and CDR2 SNEGSKA (reference sequence). CDR3 bases: TGCAGTGTTTCGGAAAGGTATGATCAGCCCCAGCATTTT. Translating gives CSVSERYDQPQHF.

This clonotype has a count of ten or more. The V call is TRBV5-1, the J call TRBJ2-1; 8 nucleotides align to TRBD1. The CDR3 runs 13 residues. Germline V gene sequence: CDR1 SGHRS, CDR2 YFSETQ. The J segment lost 7 bases and the V segment lost 7 bases, leaving 7 bases of the junction unmatched. CDR3 sequence (DNA): TGCGCCAGCGCGACAGGGGAAGGTAATGAGCAGTTCTTC. Protein sequence: CASATGEGNEQFF.

The J gene is TRBJ1-4, the V gene TRBV12-3 or TRBV12-4, with D maybe TRBD1 (6 bases). Deletions cut 4 bases from V and 13 bases from J, with 13 bases between. CDR3 size: 12 residues. The CDR3 here is CASSSGTIGLFF. CDR3 bases: TGTGCCAGCAGTTCCGGGACAATCGGACTGTTTTTT.

Concerning this clonotype: A much larger clone lies a single base off, so this may be a read error. In nucleotides, the CDR3 is TGCAGTGCTAGGAGTACTAGAGATGCGGGCAATGAGCAGTTCTTC. This gives the protein CSARSTRDAGNEQFF. The chain carries TRBV20-1 and TRBJ2-1, with TRBD2 as a possible D gene (5 bases). There are 15 residues in the CDR3. Germline V gives CDR1 DFQATT, CDR2 SNEGSKA (reference sequence). The V gene lost 3 bases and the J gene lost 6 bases, with 18 bases spanning the gap.

This clonotype has at least ten counts. The V call is TRBV12-3 or TRBV12-4, the J call TRBJ2-1; 7 nucleotides line up with TRBD2. The CDR3 is made up of 17 amino acids. V was pared by 6 bases and J by 1 base, with 12 bases of the junction left unmatched. The CDR3 DNA reads TGTGCCAGCAGGCGCCTTTCTTGGCGGGAGTCCTACAATGAGCAGTTCTTC. Protein: CASRRLSWRESYNEQFF.

On this clonotype itself: The germline gene is not matched at one end of the junction; a read error may be the cause. The chain carries TRBV6-5 and TRBJ2-1, with 8 bases lining up with TRBD1. Germline loops: CDR1 MNHEY, CDR2 SVGAGI. This CDR3 is 18 amino acids long. The CDR3 region is CASSYSIRSGGPRDEHFF. Written as DNA, the CDR3 is TGTGCCAGCAGTTACTCGATACGGTCAGGGGGCCCTCGGGATGAGCACTTCTTC.

Ten or more counts support this clonotype. V is TRBV29-1 and J is TRBJ1-6, with 7 bases fitting TRBD1. The CDR3 runs 13 residues. Trimming at V came to 2 bases and at J to 10 bases, leaving 5 bases not matched to a gene. Looked up from germline, CDR1 is SQVTM and CDR2 is ANQGSEA. CDR3 coding DNA: TGCAGCGTTGAAAGGGGGCAGGGGTCACCCCTCCACTTT. It yields the protein CSVERGQGSPLHF.

This chain uses TRBV20-1 with TRBJ2-1; 14 nucleotides agree with TRBD2. CDR3 length: 17 residues. Germline trimming cut 5 bases from V and 1 base from J; bases unmatched to any gene: 7. Germline V CDR1 and CDR2: DFQATT, SNEGSKA (reference sequence). DNA of the CDR3: TGCAGTGCTGTCGGGACTAGCGGGAGTATTTCCTACAATGAGCAGTTCTTC. This codes for CSAVGTSGSISYNEQFF.

This chain connects TRBV7-2 to TRBJ2-7; D might be TRBD2 (6 bases). V was cut by 2 bases and J by 2 bases, with 10 bases left in between. Germline-derived CDR1 and CDR2 are SGHTA and FQGNSA. The CDR3 extends over 14 amino acids. The DNA of the CDR3 is TGTGCCAGCAGCTTACAACTAGCTCCCTACGAGCAGTACTTC. It yields the protein CASSLQLAPYEQYF.

This clonotype was seen repeatedly, ten times or more. V is TRBV2 and J is TRBJ2-7; D might be TRBD2 (5 bases). Trimming left V 7 bases short and J 2 bases short, with 12 bases between. The CDR3 covers 13 residues. CDR1 and CDR2 (germline): SNHLY, FYNNEI. The CDR3 sequence: CASNGVLTYEQYF. CDR3 DNA sequence: TGTGCCAGCAACGGGGTTTTAACCTACGAGCAGTACTTC.

The J gene is TRBJ2-7, the V gene TRBV28; 10 nucleotides agree with TRBD2. The CDR3 covers 15 residues. Germline values: CDR1 MDHEN, CDR2 SYDVKM. The ends lost 2 bases at V and 5 bases at J; junction bases unmatched: 6. The CDR3 DNA reads TGTGCCAGCAGTTTACTCAGCGGGGGGGGCGACGAGCAGTACTTC. Its translation is CASSLLSGGGDEQYF.

In its sample, this clonotype was seen a few times. V and J are TRBV7-9 and TRBJ2-2; tentatively, D is TRBD1 or TRBD2 (5 bases each). This CDR3 is built from 16 residues. Germline lookup yields CDR1 SEHNR and CDR2 FQNEAQ (reference sequence). Trimming left V 0 bases short and J 6 bases short, with 14 bases between. The CDR3 region has the DNA TGTGCCAGCAGCTTAGCGTCCCAGGGACGTGCCGGGGAGCTGTTTTTT. Translated: CASSLASQGRAGELFF. The full variable domain, with the rest looked up from reference TRBV7-9 and TRBJ2-2, is DTGVSQNPRHKITKRGQNVTFRCDPISEHNRLYWYRQTLGQGPEFLTYFQNEAQLEKSRLLSDRFSAERPKGSFSTLEIQRTEQGDSAMYLCASSLASQGRAGELFFGEGSRLTVL.

The gene calls are TRBV29-1 and TRBJ2-3; no definite D call. The CDR3 sequence is 13 residues long. Germline-derived CDR1 and CDR2 are SQVTM and ANQGSEA. V gave up 8 bases and J gave up 2 bases, with 14 bases separating them. The chain's CDR3 is CSPSKEDTDTQYF. In DNA, the CDR3 is TGCAGCCCTTCTAAAGAAGACACAGATACGCAGTATTTT.

J is TRBJ1-2 and V is TRBV3-1; the D gene is possibly TRBD1 (5 bases). Trimming pared 4 bases from V and 4 bases from J, leaving 13 bases between. Germline CDR1 reads LGHDT; CDR2 reads YNNKEL (reference sequence). CDR3 length equals 14 residues. CDR3 nucleotides: TGTGCCAGCAGCCCAATGGGACCTCCCTATGGCTACACCTTC. It is translated as CASSPMGPPYGYTF. The variable domain in full, completed from reference TRBV3-1 and TRBJ1-2, reads DTAVSQTPKYLVTQMGNDKSIKCEQNLGHDTMYWYKQDSKKFLKIMFSYNNKELIINETVPNRFSPKSPDKAHLNLHINSLELGDSAVYFCASSPMGPPYGYTFGSGTRLTVV.

This sequence joins TRBV9 and TRBJ1-2; unclear D gene. CDR3 length: 11 residues. Looked up from germline, CDR1 is SGDLS and CDR2 is YYNGEE. V gave up 0 bases and J gave up 13 bases, with 10 bases separating them. The CDR3 here is CASSVGTVATF. The CDR3 DNA sequence: TGTGCCAGCAGCGTAGGCACGGTTGCCACCTTC.

The V gene is TRBV7-2, the J gene TRBJ1-1; unclear D gene. From germline, CDR1 is SGHTA and CDR2 FQGNSA. Trimming stripped 6 bases from V and 3 bases from J, with 14 bases between. This CDR3 has 14 amino acids. The CDR3: CASRAGERHTEAFF. CDR3 in DNA: TGTGCCAGCAGGGCCGGGGAGAGGCACACTGAAGCTTTCTTT.

This clonotype was counted a few times. The chain has TRBV6-6 and TRBJ1-5; 7 nucleotides align to TRBD1. This CDR3 region has 16 residues. Germline V gene sequence: CDR1 MNHNY, CDR2 SVGAGI (reference sequence). V trimming: 4 bases; J trimming: 4 bases; junction bases outside the gene matches: 10. CDR3 nucleotide sequence: TGTGCCAGCAGTTCTCGCCTGGGGACAGAGAATCAGCCCCAGCATTTT. This codes for CASSSRLGTENQPQHF.

The table lists this clonotype with a few counts. The chain recombines TRBV9 with TRBJ2-7; D is unresolved. CDR3 length: 15 residues. Germline assignment: CDR1 SGDLS and CDR2 YYNGEE. V was clipped by 0 bases and J by 4 bases, with 14 bases between them. DNA for the CDR3: TGTGCCAGCAGCGTAGGAATGGGGAATGTTTACGAGCAGTACTTC. It is translated as CASSVGMGNVYEQYF.

The chain recombines TRBV2 with TRBJ2-1, with 10 bases that match TRBD1. The CDR3 sequence is 17 residues long. Germline V gene sequence: CDR1 SNHLY, CDR2 FYNNEI. Trimming cost V 2 bases and J 7 bases; bases outside gene matches: 11. The CDR3 spells CASSELLRTGGYNEQFF. For the CDR3, the DNA is TGTGCCAGCAGTGAACTTCTTCGGACAGGGGGTTATAATGAGCAGTTCTTC.

The chain joins TRBV5-1 to TRBJ2-1; 7 bases match TRBD2. V gave up 4 bases and J gave up 0 bases; unmatched junction bases: 7. Germline V gene lookup returns CDR1 SGHRS and CDR2 YFSETQ. CDR3 length: 16 residues. CDR3 DNA sequence: TGCGCCAGCAGCCCGAAAGCGGGATTCTCCTACAATGAGCAGTTCTTC. Its protein is CASSPKAGFSYNEQFF.

The chain carries TRBV5-1 and TRBJ2-3; D perhaps matches TRBD2 (6 bases). The CDR3 loop spans 13 amino acids. CDR1 and CDR2 from the germline V gene are SGHRS and YFSETQ. V was pared by 8 bases and J by 2 bases, with 12 bases between. CDR3 nucleotide sequence: TGCGCCAGTGCACGGGGGACCACAGATACGCAGTATTTT. It encodes CASARGTTDTQYF.

This clonotype was counted only a few times. The chain combines TRBV27 with TRBJ2-1; 7 nucleotides line up with TRBD2. Germline trimming cut 6 bases from V and 3 bases from J; bases unmatched to any gene: 5. Per germline, CDR1 MNHEY and CDR2 SMNVEV (reference sequence). The CDR3 consists of 14 residues. In DNA form, the CDR3 reads TGTGCCAGCAGCCCGGGACTAATCTACAATGAGCAGTTCTTC. Amino acid sequence: CASSPGLIYNEQFF.

V is TRBV7-2 and J is TRBJ1-6, with D unresolved. The CDR3 has 15 residues. CDR1 SGHTA and CDR2 FQGNSA come from the germline V gene. Trimming pared 0 bases from V and 8 bases from J, leaving 11 bases between. For the CDR3, the DNA is TGTGCCAGCAGCTTAGCCCCCAGAGGAGATTCACCCCTCCACTTT. The encoded protein is CASSLAPRGDSPLHF.